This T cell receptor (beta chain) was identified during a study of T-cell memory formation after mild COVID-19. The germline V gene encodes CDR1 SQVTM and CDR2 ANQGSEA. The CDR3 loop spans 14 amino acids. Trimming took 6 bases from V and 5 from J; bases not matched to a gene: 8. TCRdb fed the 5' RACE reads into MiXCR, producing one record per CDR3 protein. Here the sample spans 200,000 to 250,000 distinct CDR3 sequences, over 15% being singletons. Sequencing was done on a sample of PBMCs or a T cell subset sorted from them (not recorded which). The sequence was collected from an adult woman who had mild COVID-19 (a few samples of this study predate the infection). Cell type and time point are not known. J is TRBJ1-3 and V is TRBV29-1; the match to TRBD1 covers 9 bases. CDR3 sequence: CSVLRTGERNTIYF. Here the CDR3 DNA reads TGCAGCGTCCTTAGGACAGGGGAGAGAAACACCATATATTTT.